This T cell receptor (beta chain) was sequenced in a study of CD4 T cells in relation to SARS-CoV-2 and coronaviruses listed by TCRdb under 2021. For the study in its entirety: In the ViraFEST assay, PBMCs were cultured with antigen for approximately 10 days, after which TCR beta CDR3s were sequenced to identify antigen-specific clonal expansions. Across all 12 patients in the convalescent cohort, the median age was roughly 40 years, with a range of about 21 to 80 years. Among the roughly twelve convalescent patients, 8 males and 4 females were included, and two of the subjects were Hispanic. HLA restriction was mapped for shared crossreactive spike epitopes using patient-derived lymphoblastoid cell lines. Memory CD4+ T cell crossreactivity between SARS-CoV-2 and common cold coronavirus spike proteins was assessed at the TCR clonotype level in the study. Samples from a few pre-COVID donors and the naive versus memory experiments were sequenced with the Adaptive Biotechnologies TCR-sequencing kit; other data were Illumina-based. For other donors in the study, expansion assays were sequenced with a different, Illumina-based TCR-beta assay.

Broad study findings and their caveats: The study was limited by small numbers of patients and tested TCRs. Naive versus memory sequencing indicated the assay detects memory recall responses rather than primary responses primed during culture. No donor contributed both pre-pandemic and post-infection samples, which limited tracing the source of pre-existing responses. Roughly 60% of donors had memory CD4+ clonotypes that crossrecognized SARS-CoV-2 and at least one common cold coronavirus spike. Crossreactivity analysis centred on spike protein, so crossreactivity against other viral proteins was not assessed. Compared with monoreactive clones, crossreactive clones had significantly weaker SARS-CoV-2-driven expansion, a result consistent with antigenic imprinting.

To note about this clone: This clone's antigen is unknown. No much larger clone exists at a distance of one base, and base qualities are not known.

Trimmed from V: 8 bases; trimmed from J: 8 bases; junction bases lacking a gene match: 13. The germline V gene sets CDR1 to SGHTA and CDR2 to FQGNSA. Counted from cysteine to phenylalanine, this CDR3 has 14 amino acids. Only the CDR3 DNA is retained, 42 bases long and in frame from the first base. DNA from CEF-cultured naive and memory CD4+ T cells underwent immunoSEQ TCR-beta sequencing at survey level. The source study handled its data this way. During preprocessing, nonproductive sequences were removed, along with CDR3s that did not begin with C, did not end with F or W, or were shorter than 7 amino acids. Antigen-specific clonotypes were called with the MANAFEST web app, based on expansion relative to reference and other culture wells. A clone was considered positive if significant expansion relative to the reference culture was observed in 2 of 3 replicate wells at an FDR below 0.05. A further requirement for positive clones was significant expansion compared with all other tandem wells, along with an odds ratio above 5. Cultured and uncultured naive and memory CD4+ repertoires were searched for previously identified spike- and CEF-reactive CDR3s. CDR3 homology was measured as pairwise Levenshtein distance, computed with the stringdist R package after trimming three terminal residues from each end. TCRdb's version of the immuneACCESS table is confined to in-frame rearrangements and falls short of the full clone set. An unresolved V gene accounts for under half of the shortfall where checked; the remainder is of unknown origin. V, J and clone size reflect that table, while D and trimming were determined from the DNA. The sample table holds some 38,000 clones, of which roughly 80% were seen once. About a fifth of the sample lies in the top ten.

Naive and memory CD4+ T cells were separated from cryopreserved PBMCs through CD4 enrichment, which was followed by EasySep naive CD4+ T cell enrichment. For around 9 days, roughly 100,000 sorted naive or memory CD4+ T cells were cultured together with CEF peptides and T cell-depleted PBMCs at a 1:1 ratio. Each peptide culture condition was generally run in triplicate replicate wells. PBMCs were isolated from leukapheresis product or whole blood by Ficoll-Paque PLUS gradient centrifugation. The PBMCs went either fresh into the expansion assay or into cryopreservation at -140 degrees C. The QIAamp Micro DNA Kit was used to extract genomic DNA from the CD4+ T cells.

The sequence derives from an adult with COVID-19. The chain is encoded by TRBV7-2 joined to TRBJ1-2, and 8 junctional nucleotides match TRBD1. Sequences were obtained from memory CD4+ T cells from PBMCs, cultured in vitro. Taken with the paper, the label for cell subset or site translates to: memory (non-naive) CD4+ T cells. CDR3 reads: CASPLNGQGGGYTF. The sequenced DNA: TGTGCCAGCCCTCTGAACGGACAGGGAGGGGGCTACACCTTC. The full variable domain, with segments outside the CDR3 supplied by the reference TRBV7-2 and TRBJ1-2 proteins, appears as GAGVSQSPSNKVTEKGKDVELRCDPISGHTALYWYRQSLGQGLEFLIYFQGNSAPDKSGLPSDRFSAERTGGSVSTLTIQRTQQEDSAVYLCASPLNGQGGGYTFGSGTRLTVV.